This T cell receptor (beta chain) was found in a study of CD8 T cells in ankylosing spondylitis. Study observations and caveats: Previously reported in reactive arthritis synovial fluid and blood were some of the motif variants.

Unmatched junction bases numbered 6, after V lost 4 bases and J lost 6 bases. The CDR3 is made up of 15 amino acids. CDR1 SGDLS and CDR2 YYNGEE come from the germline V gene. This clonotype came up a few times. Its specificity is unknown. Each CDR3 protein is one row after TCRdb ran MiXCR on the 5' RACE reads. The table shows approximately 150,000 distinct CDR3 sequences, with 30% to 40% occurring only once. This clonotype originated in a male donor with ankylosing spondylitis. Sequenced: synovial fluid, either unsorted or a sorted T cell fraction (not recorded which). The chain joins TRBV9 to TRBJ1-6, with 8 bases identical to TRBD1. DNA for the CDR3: TGTGCCAGCAGCACAAACGGACAGGGTAATTCACCCCTCCACTTT. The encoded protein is CASSTNGQGNSPLHF.